This TCR beta chain is drawn from a study of control samples from healthy donors and cancer patients. The CDR3 has 14 residues. CDR1 is SGHRS and CDR2 is YFSETQ in the germline V gene. V was clipped by 4 bases and J by 1 base; unmatched bases: 3. TCRdb's copy holds only in-frame clones and misses some; the assay was immunoSEQ multiplex PCR. The profile shows just over 150,000 clones, just under 95% of them singletons. The clonotype originates from a middle-aged woman in good health. The gene calls are TRBV5-1 and TRBJ1-1; 8 bases are a match to TRBD1. The source material was blood. CDR3 sequence reads: CASSPGGPNTEAFF. CDR3 bases: TGCGCCAGCAGCCCAGGGGGCCCGAACACTGAAGCTTTCTTT.